One and the same sample provided the 18 T cell receptor beta chains below, sequenced in a study of post-analysis software for immune sequencing data. General study findings and limits: Controls had lower frequencies than patients of four or five TRBV segments, which included TRBV5-6, TRBV5-1 and TRBV20-1.

Which antigens these TCRs recognize remains unknown. The TCR beta cDNA libraries carried unique molecular identifiers. TCRdb reprocessed the PCR reads with MiXCR, giving one entry per CDR3 protein. The sample records about 810,000 distinct CDR3 sequences, approximately 57% being singletons. The sequenced material came from blood. The receptors shown here come from a girl aged 10 to 17 with multiple sclerosis.

The chain combines TRBV20-1 with TRBJ1-4, with 11 bases lining up with TRBD1. The CDR3 covers 16 residues. Trimming removed 0 bases from V and 4 bases from J; junction bases left unmatched: 4. CDR1 is DFQATT, CDR2 SNEGSKA, per germline (reference sequence). As DNA, the CDR3 is TGCAGTGCTAGAGATTTGGGACAGGGGGTTAATGAAAAACTGTTTTTT. Encoded protein: CSARDLGQGVNEKLFF.

CDR3 bases: TGTGCCAGCAGTGAAGGGTGGGGAAAACTGTTTTTT. Amino acid sequence: CASSEGWGKLFF. This rearrangement joins TRBV25-1 to TRBJ1-4, with D unclear. The CDR3 covers 12 residues. V lost 2 bases and J lost 10, with 8 bases in between. Germline CDR1 and CDR2: MGHDK and SYGVNS.

The chain employs TRBV12-3 or TRBV12-4 and TRBJ1-1, with TRBD1 identical over 10 bases. The ends lost 5 bases at V and 6 bases at J; junction bases unmatched: 9. The CDR3 sequence is 15 residues long. CDR3 protein: CASSPWTGGVPEAFF. CDR3 nucleotide sequence: TGTGCCAGCAGTCCATGGACAGGGGGGGTTCCTGAAGCTTTCTTT.

This clonotype was counted a few times. The rearrangement links TRBV4-2 to TRBJ2-5, with a weak D call TRBD2 (6 bases). This CDR3 is 15 amino acids long. The V and J ends lost 0 bases and 5 bases respectively, with 13 bases between them. CDR1 and CDR2 (germline): LGHNA, YNFKEQ. The CDR3 spells CASSQDASGSETQYF. The CDR3 region has the DNA TGTGCCAGCAGCCAAGATGCCAGCGGGTCGGAGACCCAGTACTTC.

Comments on this clonotype: The junction differs from germline at one of its ends, possibly a read error. The chain couples TRBV5-1 to TRBJ1-1, with D unclear. From germline, CDR1 is SGHRS and CDR2 YFSETQ. The CDR3 loop spans 14 amino acids. CDR3 amino acids: CANSPKISSTEAFF. The CDR3 DNA reads TGCGCCAACAGCCCGAAGATCAGCAGCACTGAAGCTTTCTTT.

The J gene is TRBJ1-4, the V gene TRBV15, with 7 bases lining up with TRBD1. Germline V gives CDR1 LNHNV, CDR2 YYDKDF (reference sequence). With 3 bases clipped from V and 6 bases from J, the junction kept 7 bases outside the gene matches. This CDR3 comprises 15 residues. DNA for the CDR3: TGTGCCACCAGCAGTAAGACAGGGACATATGAAAAACTGTTTTTT. Protein product: CATSSKTGTYEKLFF.

CDR3 nucleotides: TGCGCCAGCAGCTCGAGAAGAACCGGCTACAATGAGCAGTTCTTC. The encoded protein is CASSSRRTGYNEQFF. The chain is built from TRBV5-1 and TRBJ2-1; D uncertain. The CDR3 covers 15 residues. V was trimmed by 3 bases and J by 3 bases, leaving 13 bases between them. The V gene's germline CDR1 is SGHRS and CDR2 YFSETQ.

CDR3 in amino acids: CASSVEAGTYNEQFF. DNA for the CDR3: TGTGCCAGCAGCGTAGAGGCGGGGACTTACAATGAGCAGTTCTTC. This sequence joins TRBV9 and TRBJ2-1; TRBD2 might be the D (6 bases). The CDR3 covers 15 residues. The V gene lost 0 bases and the J gene lost 4 bases, with 11 bases spanning the gap. Germline-derived CDR1 and CDR2 are SGDLS and YYNGEE.

This clonotype was observed once. Mismatch with germline at one junction end may stem from a read error. CDR3 sequence: CASTQDDTGWKYGEQFF. As DNA, the CDR3 is TGTGCCAGCACCCAAGATGATACAGGGTGGAAGTACGGTGAGCAGTTCTTC. This chain uses TRBV3-1 with TRBJ2-1; D is possibly TRBD1 (6 bases). This CDR3 spans 17 amino acids. CDR1 and CDR2 (germline): LGHDT, YNNKEL (reference sequence).

The CDR3 loop reads CASSVLGGGRTDTQYF. CDR3 nucleotide sequence: TGTGCCAGCAGTGTCCTCGGCGGGGGGCGCACAGATACGCAGTATTTT. The chain joins TRBV27 to TRBJ2-3, with 8 bases matching TRBD2. CDR1 and CDR2 from the germline V gene are MNHEY and SMNVEV (reference sequence). V shed 5 bases, J shed 1 base, and the junction held 8 bases outside the gene matches. The CDR3 runs 16 residues.

The V and J genes are TRBV20-1 and TRBJ2-3; D gene uncertain. CDR1 DFQATT and CDR2 SNEGSKA come from the germline V gene (reference sequence). The CDR3 contains 13 residues. CDR3 DNA: TGCAGCGTGGCCCTCGTCGGTACAGATACGCAGTATTTT. The encoded protein is CSVALVGTDTQYF.

The chain carries TRBV7-3 and TRBJ2-7; D remains unclear. There are 15 residues in the CDR3. The germline CDR1 and CDR2 sequences are SGHTA and FQGTGA. V shed 5 bases and J shed 0 bases, with 14 bases lying between them. CDR3 DNA sequence: TGTGCCAGCAGCCTACTCCCGGCCTACTCCTACGAGCAGTACTTC. Translated, it gives CASSLLPAYSYEQYF. Full variable domain (rest looked up from reference TRBV7-3 and TRBJ2-7): GAGVSQTPSNKVTEKGKYVELRCDPISGHTALYWYRQSLGQGPEFLIYFQGTGAADDSGLPNDRFFAVRPEGSVSTLKIQRTERGDSAVYLCASSLLPAYSYEQYFGPGTRLTVT.

This chain links TRBV29-1 with TRBJ2-7, with TRBD1 matching 8 bases. The length of the CDR3 is 14 residues. Unmatched junction bases numbered 8, after V lost 3 bases and J lost 4 bases. The V gene's germline CDR1 is SQVTM and CDR2 ANQGSEA. The CDR3 DNA follows: TGCAGCGTTGATTTAGGACAGGGTCGGTACGAGCAGTACTTC. Protein sequence: CSVDLGQGRYEQYF.

Only one count was recorded for this clonotype. This rearrangement joins TRBV5-1 to TRBJ2-1; possibly TRBD2 for D (6 bases). Germline CDR1 and CDR2: SGHRS and YFSETQ. V lost 4 bases and J 3 bases, leaving 17 bases between the germline ends. This CDR3 contains 16 residues. CDR3 coding DNA: TGCGCCAGCAGCCCCGGAGCTTCGGGGGTCTACAATGAGCAGTTCTTC. Translating gives CASSPGASGVYNEQFF. The full variable domain, with the rest looked up from reference TRBV5-1 and TRBJ2-1, is KAGVTQTPRYLIKTRGQQVTLSCSPISGHRSVSWYQQTPGQGLQFLFEYFSETQRNKGNFPGRFSGRQFSNSRSEMNVSTLELGDSALYLCASSPGASGVYNEQFFGPGTRLTVL.

The V call is TRBV25-1, the J call TRBJ2-7; 7 bases map to TRBD1. V shed 3 bases, J shed 3 bases, and the junction held 8 bases outside the gene matches. Germline V CDR1 and CDR2: MGHDK, SYGVNS. The CDR3 covers 15 residues. The CDR3 DNA is TGTGCCAGCAGTGATGCCAGGGCAGGGGGCTACGAGCAGTACTTC. It specifies CASSDARAGGYEQYF.

For this clonotype: A junction end diverges from the germline sequence, so it may reflect a read error. The rearrangement uses TRBV7-9 and TRBJ2-1, with D hard to call. Germline CDR1 reads SEHNR; CDR2 reads FQNEAQ (reference sequence). The CDR3 spans 14 residues. The CDR3 nucleotides are TGTGCCACCAGCCGTCCACGCTCCTACAATGAGCAGTTCTTC. The encoded protein is CATSRPRSYNEQFF.

The chain joins TRBV12-3 or TRBV12-4 to TRBJ2-1; TRBD2 matches 14 bases. CDR3 length: 14 residues. Trimming cost V 7 bases and J 7 bases; bases outside gene matches: 3. CDR3 sequence (DNA): TGTGCCAGCACCGGGACTAGCGGGAGAAATGAGCAGTTCTTC. Its protein is CASTGTSGRNEQFF.

The table lists this clonotype with a few counts. V usage is TRBV6-1 and J usage is TRBJ2-7; no clear D gene. The CDR3 has 14 residues. The V end lost 0 bases, the J end lost 9 bases, and 15 bases lay between the germline ends. Germline V gene lookup returns CDR1 MNHNS and CDR2 SASEGT. CDR3 residues: CASSEAAGPLGQYF. CDR3 in DNA: TGTGCCAGCAGTGAAGCAGCCGGACCTCTTGGGCAGTACTTC.